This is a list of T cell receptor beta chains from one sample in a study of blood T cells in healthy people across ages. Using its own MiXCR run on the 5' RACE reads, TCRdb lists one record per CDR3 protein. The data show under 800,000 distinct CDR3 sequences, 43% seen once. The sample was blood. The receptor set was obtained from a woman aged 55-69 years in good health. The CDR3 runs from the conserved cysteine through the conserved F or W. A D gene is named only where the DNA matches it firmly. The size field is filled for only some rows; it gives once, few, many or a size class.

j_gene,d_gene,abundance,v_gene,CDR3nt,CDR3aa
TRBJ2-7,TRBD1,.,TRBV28,TGTGCCAGCGGAATCGGACAGGGCAGGGACGAGCAGTACTTC,CASGIGQGRDEQYF
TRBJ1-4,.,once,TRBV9,TGTGCCAGCAGCGTAGGAGGGGTACTTTGGGAAAAACTGTTTTTT,CASSVGGVLWEKLFF
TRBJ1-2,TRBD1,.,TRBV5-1,TGCGCCAGCAGCTCACAGGGGAGCCATGGCTACACCTTC,CASSSQGSHGYTF
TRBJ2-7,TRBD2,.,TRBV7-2,TGTGCCAGCAGCTTAGTCCGCGGGGGTAGCCGGAGAAGATTAGGGTACGAGCAGTACTTC,CASSLVRGGSRRRLGYEQYF
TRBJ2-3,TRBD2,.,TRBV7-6,TGTGCCAGCAGCTCGGGGGGGGATAGCGGGGGAACAGATACGCAGTATTTT,CASSSGGDSGGTDTQYF
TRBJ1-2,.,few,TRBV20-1,TGCAGTGCTAGAGGGTCTAACTATGGCTACACCTTC,CSARGSNYGYTF
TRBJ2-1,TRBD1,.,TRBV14,TGTGCCAGCAGCCAAGACCCCGGGACAGACAATGAGCAGTTCTTC,CASSQDPGTDNEQFF
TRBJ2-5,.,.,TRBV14,TGTGCCAGCAGCCACCAAAGAAAGAAGACCCAGTACTTC,CASSHQRKKTQYF
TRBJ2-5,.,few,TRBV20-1,TGCAGTGCTAGAGATTTAGCGAGGGTCCAAGAGACCCAGTACTTC,CSARDLARVQETQYF
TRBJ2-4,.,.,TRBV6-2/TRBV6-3,TGTGCCCGGGGGTCAGTCAAAAACATTCAGTACTTC,CARGSVKNIQYF
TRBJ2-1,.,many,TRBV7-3,TGTGCCAGCAGCTTAACTTGGACGGATATACACAATGAGCAGTTCTTC,CASSLTWTDIHNEQFF
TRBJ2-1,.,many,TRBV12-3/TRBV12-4,TGTGCCAGCGGGGTGGGGCAGTTCTTC,CASGVGQFF
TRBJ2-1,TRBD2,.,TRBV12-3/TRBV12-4,TGTGCCAGCATCGTCACGGGAGGAGGTAATGAGCAGTTCTTC,CASIVTGGGNEQFF
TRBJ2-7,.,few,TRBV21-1,TGTGCCAGCAGCAAAGGTACGAGCCCCGACCACTACGAGCAGTACTTC,CASSKGTSPDHYEQYF
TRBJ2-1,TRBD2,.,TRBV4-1,TGCGCCAGCAGCCGAGGACTAGCGGGAGTGGGTGAGCAGTTCTTC,CASSRGLAGVGEQFF
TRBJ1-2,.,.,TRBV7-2,TGTGCCAGCAGTTTCGGGTCCTCGGGCTATGGCTACACCTTC,CASSFGSSGYGYTF
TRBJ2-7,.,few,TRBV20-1,TGCAGTGCTACACAAGGGGTTTCGCTTTTTGGCGAGCAGTACTTC,CSATQGVSLFGEQYF
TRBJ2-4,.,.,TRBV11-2,TGTGCCAGCAGTCGGGGAAGCGCCAAAAACATTCAGTACTTC,CASSRGSAKNIQYF
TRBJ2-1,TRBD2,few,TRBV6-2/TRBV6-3,TGTGCCAGCAGTTGGGGGACTAGCGGGAGAGACAATGAGCAGTTCTTC,CASSWGTSGRDNEQFF
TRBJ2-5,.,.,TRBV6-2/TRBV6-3,TGTGCCAGCAGTTACCTGCCAAAGCCCCAGTACGAGCGGTACTTC,CASSYLPKPQYERYF
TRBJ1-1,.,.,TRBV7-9,TGTGCCAGCAGACTGTACACTGAAGCTTTCTTT,CASRLYTEAFF
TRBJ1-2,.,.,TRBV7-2,TGTGCCAGCAGCTTAGACGTCGACTCACGGTACACCTTC,CASSLDVDSRYTF
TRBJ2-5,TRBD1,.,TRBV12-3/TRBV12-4,TGTGCCAGCAGTCCCCCGGGGACAGGGTGGTCAAAAGAGACCCAGTACTTC,CASSPPGTGWSKETQYF
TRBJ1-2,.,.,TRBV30,TGTGCCTGGAATAGTGGCTATGGCTACACCTTC,CAWNSGYGYTF
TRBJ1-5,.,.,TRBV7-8,TGTGCCAGCAGCTTTAACAGGGAGAATCAGCCCCAGCATTTT,CASSFNRENQPQHF
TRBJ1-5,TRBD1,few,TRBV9,TGTGCCAGCAGCGGGACAGGGAATCAGCCCCAGCATTTT,CASSGTGNQPQHF
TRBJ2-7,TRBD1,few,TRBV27,TGTGCCAGCAGATCGACAGGGGGTCCTTACGAGCAGTACTTC,CASRSTGGPYEQYF
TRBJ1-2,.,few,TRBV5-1,TGCGCCAGCAGCTTGGGACAGGATAACTATGGCTACACCTTC,CASSLGQDNYGYTF
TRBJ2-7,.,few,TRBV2,TGTGCCAGCAGAATTACAGGGAACCACGAGCAGTACTTC,CASRITGNHEQYF
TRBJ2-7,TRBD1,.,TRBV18,TGTGCCAGCTCACCGGCCCGACAGGGGTACTACGAGCAGTACTTC,CASSPARQGYYEQYF
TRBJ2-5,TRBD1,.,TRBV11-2,TGTGCCAGCAGCCCCAGAGTCGCGTTGCCAGGGGGCGGAGAGACCCAGTACTTC,CASSPRVALPGGGETQYF
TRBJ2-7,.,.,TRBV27,TGTGCCAGCAGTTTCCTCGGGGACTACGAGCAGTACTTC,CASSFLGDYEQYF
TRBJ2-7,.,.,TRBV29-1,TGCAGCGTTGAAGATGGCGGCGGTAGCTCCTACAATGAGCAGTACTTC,CSVEDGGGSSYNEQYF
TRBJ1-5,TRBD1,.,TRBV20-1,TGCAGTGCTCCACCAGGGGGCGGTCAGCCCCAGCATTTT,CSAPPGGGQPQHF
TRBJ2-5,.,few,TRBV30,TGTGCCTGGATGGGTGGAAAACAAGAGACCCAGTACTTC,CAWMGGKQETQYF
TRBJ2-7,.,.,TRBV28,TGTGCCAGCAGTTTCAAGGGGGGCCTCTCCTACGAGCAGTACTTC,CASSFKGGLSYEQYF